This T cell receptor (beta chain) came from a study of blood T cell repertoires in COVID-19. The table came from immunoSEQ multiplex PCR; TCRdb's copy has only in-frame clones and leaves some out. The sample consists of some 120,000 clones, roughly four fifths of them appearing once. The CDR3 totals 16 residues. Germline values: CDR1 MNHEY, CDR2 SVGEGT. V lost 6 bases, J lost 8 bases, and 12 bases stayed unmatched. The chain is built from TRBV6-2 or TRBV6-3 and TRBJ2-1; 11 bases align to TRBD1. Sequences were obtained from peripheral blood. This sequence was found in a human donor in a cohort sampled during active COVID-19. CDR3 protein: CASSDPGQGGGDEQFF. The CDR3, as DNA: TGTGCCAGCAGCGACCCGGGACAGGGGGGAGGTGATGAGCAGTTCTTC.